These 13 T cell receptor beta chains came from one sample sequenced in a study of blood T cell repertoires in COVID-19. Generated by immunoSEQ multiplex PCR, the TCRdb table keeps only in-frame clones and is missing some. The sample has a few hundred thousand clones, approximately 82% seen once. Sequences were obtained from peripheral blood. The receptor source for this set is a woman aged 18-29 years with acute or convalescent COVID-19.

The gene calls are TRBV9 and TRBJ2-2; D gene uncertain. The CDR3 runs to 14 residues. V was trimmed by 4 bases and J by 7 bases, leaving 14 bases between them. Germline V lookup: CDR1 SGDLS, CDR2 YYNGEE. The CDR3: CASSPRTDIGELFF. CDR3 in DNA: TGTGCCAGCAGCCCACGAACAGATATCGGGGAGCTGTTTTTT.

The chain has TRBV18 and TRBJ2-7; weak D call: TRBD2 (5 bases). Germline CDR1 reads KGHSH; CDR2 reads LQKENI. Trimming took 0 bases from V and 0 from J, leaving 15 bases between them. The CDR3 sequence is 17 residues long. DNA of the CDR3: TGTGCCAGCTCACCACCGACCAGCGGACCGACCTCCTACGAGCAGTACTTC. Protein sequence: CASSPPTSGPTSYEQYF. Variable domain in full (rest from reference TRBV18 and TRBJ2-7): NAGVMQNPRHLVRRRGQEARLRCSPMKGHSHVYWYRQLPEEGLKFMVYLQKENIIDESGMPKERFSAEFPKEGPSILRIQQVVRGDSAAYFCASSPPTSGPTSYEQYFGPGTRLTVT.

V is TRBV5-6 and J is TRBJ2-2; 7 nucleotides agree with TRBD1. CDR1 SGHDT and CDR2 YYEEEE come from the germline V gene. CDR3 length: 17 amino acids. The V and J ends lost 2 bases and 6 bases, in that order; junction bases with no gene match: 13. CDR3 nucleotides: TGTGCCAGCAGCTTTAGGACGACAGTACAGGGGTCCGGGGAGCTGTTTTTT. Translating it yields CASSFRTTVQGSGELFF.

This CDR3 reads CASKGQGNEKLFF. In DNA, the CDR3 is TGTGCCAGTAAGGGACAGGGTAATGAAAAACTGTTTTTT. The chain uses TRBV19 and TRBJ1-4, with 9 bases lining up with TRBD1. This CDR3 is 13 amino acids long. The germline gives CDR1 LNHDA, CDR2 SQIVND (reference sequence). The trim removed 7 bases at V and 4 bases at J, leaving 1 base unmatched.

The genes are TRBV30 and TRBJ2-7, with TRBD1 as a possible D gene (5 bases). V lost 1 base, J lost 2 bases, and 12 bases lay in between. The V gene's germline CDR1 is GTSNPN and CDR2 SVGIG (reference sequence). This CDR3 contains 14 residues. The CDR3 DNA is TGTGCCTGGAGTGGGAACAGGCCACCCTACGAGCAGTACTTC. This encodes CAWSGNRPPYEQYF.

The chain uses TRBV14 and TRBJ2-3; D uncertain. V lost 4 bases, J lost 8 bases, and 25 bases lay in between. In germline, CDR1 is SGHDN, CDR2 FVKESK. This CDR3 is built from 17 residues. The CDR3 nucleotides read TGTGCCAGCAGCCCAAAGGCCGGCACTGTGGATCGAGGTACGCAGTATTTT. Translated: CASSPKAGTVDRGTQYF.

The rearrangement links TRBV3-1 (or the pseudogene TRBV3-2) to TRBJ1-1, with TRBD1 as a possible D gene (6 bases). Looked up from germline, CDR1 is LGHDT and CDR2 is YNNKEL (reference sequence). V lost 4 bases, J lost 2 bases, and 23 bases lay in between. This CDR3 comprises 18 residues. DNA for the CDR3: TGTGCCAGCAGCCCTTATACAGGGCGTCTCGCCCGTAACACTGAAGCTTTCTTT. Amino acids: CASSPYTGRLARNTEAFF.

V gene TRBV19 combines with J gene TRBJ1-1; D remains ambiguous. The CDR3 runs 11 residues. The V end was cut by 7 bases, the J end by 6 bases, with 9 bases between. Germline CDR1 is LNHDA and CDR2 is SQIVND (reference sequence). CDR3 in DNA: TGTGCCAGTAAACAGTGGGCTGAAGCTTTCTTT. It codes for CASKQWAEAFF.

The CDR3 region has the DNA TGCAGCGTTGTCCGGACATCCATGAACACTGAAGCTTTCTTT. It encodes CSVVRTSMNTEAFF. The rearrangement joins TRBV29-1 to TRBJ1-1; D perhaps matches TRBD1 (5 bases). Germline V gives CDR1 SQVTM, CDR2 ANQGSEA. CDR3 size: 14 residues. Trimming pared 4 bases from V and 0 bases from J, leaving 12 bases between.

This clone was detected once. This chain joins TRBV4-3 and TRBJ2-2, with TRBD1 matching over 9 bases. Looked up from germline, CDR1 is LGHNA and CDR2 is YSLEER. This CDR3 is built from 18 residues. Losses at the gene ends were 0 bases for V and 6 bases for J; bases not matched to a gene: 11. The CDR3 protein is CASSQDGTGTQSSGELFF. Here the CDR3 DNA reads TGCGCCAGCAGCCAAGATGGGACAGGGACCCAGAGCTCCGGGGAGCTGTTTTTT.

The chain has TRBV28 and TRBJ2-7; D might be TRBD1 (5 bases). The CDR3 runs 13 residues. V was trimmed by 2 bases and J by 1 base, leaving 6 bases between them. CDR1 is MDHEN and CDR2 is SYDVKM in the germline V gene. The CDR3 here is CASSLRQSYEQYF. The CDR3 DNA reads TGTGCCAGCAGTTTAAGACAGTCCTACGAGCAGTACTTC.

V usage is TRBV4-3 and J usage is TRBJ2-7, with a weak D call TRBD1 (6 bases). The V and J ends lost 2 bases and 7 bases respectively, with 18 bases between them. Germline CDR1 reads LGHNA; CDR2 reads YSLEER. The CDR3 covers 15 residues. As DNA, the CDR3 is TGCGCCAGCAGCCAACTTCTTCAGGGGCTGGGGGAGCAGTACTTC. Translating it yields CASSQLLQGLGEQYF.

This clone appeared a single time. The rearrangement links TRBV29-1 to TRBJ1-2; D uncertain. CDR1 is SQVTM and CDR2 is ANQGSEA in the germline V gene. Between the trimmed V and J ends, which lost 1 base and 4 bases, there was a span of 13 bases. The CDR3 has 14 amino acids. The CDR3 DNA follows: TGCAGCGTTGAAGGACTCGGAGGAGGCTATGGCTACACCTTC. Translating gives CSVEGLGGGYGYTF.